What follows is one TCR beta chain and its context. Original processing methods: Amplifying reference gene primers gave estimates of nucleated cell counts. Here immunoSEQ multiplex PCR was the method, and the copy in TCRdb shows in-frame clones only, minus some. That table furnishes V, J and clone size, whereas the DNA furnished D and trimming. The sample comprises a few hundred thousand clones, over 75% of which are singletons, and 1% rests with the top ten. Germline V gives CDR1 GTSNPN, CDR2 SVGIG (reference sequence). The CDR3 is made up of 13 amino acids. The germline V and J ends were trimmed by 4 bases and 4 bases, with 10 bases remaining between them. The entry originates in a study of blood T cell repertoires in COVID-19. Study context: Samples representing acute and convalescent COVID-19 were sourced from the United States, Italy and Spain. Sources were T cells, B-cell-depleted T cells, or PBMCs; the material itself was cDNA or gDNA.

The clonotype was recovered from a man between 45 and 60 years old with active or convalescent COVID-19. The V gene is TRBV30, the J gene TRBJ1-4, with unresolved D. Sample: peripheral blood. CDR3: CAWTPSGNEKLFF. As DNA, the CDR3 is TGTGCCTGGACCCCCTCGGGTAATGAAAAACTGTTTTTT.